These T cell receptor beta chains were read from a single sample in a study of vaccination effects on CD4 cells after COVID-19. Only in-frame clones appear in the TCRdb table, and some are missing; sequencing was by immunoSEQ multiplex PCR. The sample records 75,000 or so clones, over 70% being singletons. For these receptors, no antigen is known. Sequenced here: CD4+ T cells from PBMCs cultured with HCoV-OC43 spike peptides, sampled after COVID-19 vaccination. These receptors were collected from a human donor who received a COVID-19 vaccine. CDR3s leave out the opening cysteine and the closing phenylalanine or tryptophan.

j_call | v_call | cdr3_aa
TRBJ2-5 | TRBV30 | AWSVQAGGETQY
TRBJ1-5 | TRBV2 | ASSEGLRQPQH
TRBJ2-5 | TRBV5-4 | ASSLRQGETQY
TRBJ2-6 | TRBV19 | ASIALSAGANVLT
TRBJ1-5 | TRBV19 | ASSMRTQPQH
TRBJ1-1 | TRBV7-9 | ASSSQGPTEAF
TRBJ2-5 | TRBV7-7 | ASSSTLLEGETQY
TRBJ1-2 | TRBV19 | ASSTPLLAGNYGYT
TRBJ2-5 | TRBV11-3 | ASSLGQQETQY
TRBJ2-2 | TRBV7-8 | ASSLGSSTNTGELF
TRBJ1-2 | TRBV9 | ASSRTASSNYGYT
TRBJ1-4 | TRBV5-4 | ASSRGGTGEEKLF
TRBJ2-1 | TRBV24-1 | ATSEDSYNEQF
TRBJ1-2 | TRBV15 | ATSRPRGDYGYT
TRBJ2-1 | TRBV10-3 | AISVTLNNEQF
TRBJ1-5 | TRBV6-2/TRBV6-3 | ASSVPKPYSNQPQH
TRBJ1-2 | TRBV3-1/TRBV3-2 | ASSQGQGAGYGYT
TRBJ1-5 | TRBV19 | ASRDLSGGQPQH
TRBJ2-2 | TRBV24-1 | ATNRGPGTGELF
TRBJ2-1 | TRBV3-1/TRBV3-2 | ASSQEGASGRYNEQF
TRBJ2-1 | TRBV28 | ASSPPGDRVNEQF
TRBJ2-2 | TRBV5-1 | ASSLRLAGNTGELF
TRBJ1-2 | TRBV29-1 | SVRTGVGYT
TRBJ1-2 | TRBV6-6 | ASKSDGTARNYGYT
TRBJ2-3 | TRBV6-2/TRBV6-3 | ASSLTTDTQY
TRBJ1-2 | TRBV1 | TSSQDHQTVNGYT
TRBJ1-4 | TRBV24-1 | ATSDPGADANEKLF
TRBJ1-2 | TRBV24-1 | ATSDSGPKSGYGYT
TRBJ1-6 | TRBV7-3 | ASSYRSRGNSPLH
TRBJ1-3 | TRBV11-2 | ASSPGLVNTIY
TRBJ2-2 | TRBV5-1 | ASTKTGGGGELF
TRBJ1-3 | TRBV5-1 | ASSPRLGSGGSGNTIY
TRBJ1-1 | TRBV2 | ASTPQIEAF
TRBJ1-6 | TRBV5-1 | ASSLSQGGPYGNSPLH
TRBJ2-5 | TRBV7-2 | ASSSTGRIQETQY
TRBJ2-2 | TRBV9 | ASSVTQGTGELF
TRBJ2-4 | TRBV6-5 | ASSYFGTSPYIQY
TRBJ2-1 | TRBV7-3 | ASSSGLPSYNEQF
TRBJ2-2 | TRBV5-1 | ASNHGDTGELF
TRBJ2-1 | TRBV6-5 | ASTSYGPYNEQF